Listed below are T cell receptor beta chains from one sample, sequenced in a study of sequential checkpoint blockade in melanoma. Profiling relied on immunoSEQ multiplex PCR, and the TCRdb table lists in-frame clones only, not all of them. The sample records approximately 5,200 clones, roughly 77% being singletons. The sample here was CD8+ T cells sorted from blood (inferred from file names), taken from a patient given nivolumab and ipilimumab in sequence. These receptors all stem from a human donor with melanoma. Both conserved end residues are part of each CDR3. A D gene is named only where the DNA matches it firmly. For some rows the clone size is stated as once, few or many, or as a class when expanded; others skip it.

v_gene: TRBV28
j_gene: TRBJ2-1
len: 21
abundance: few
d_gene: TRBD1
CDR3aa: CASSFPGTTGGAGLSYNEQFF
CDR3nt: TGTGCCAGCAGTTTCCCCGGGACGACAGGGGGCGCAGGTCTATCCTACAATGAGCAGTTCTTC

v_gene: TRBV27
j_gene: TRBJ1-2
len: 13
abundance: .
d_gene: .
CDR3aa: CASSSRGGYGYTF
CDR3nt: TGTGCCAGCAGTTCGCGGGGAGGCTATGGCTACACCTTC

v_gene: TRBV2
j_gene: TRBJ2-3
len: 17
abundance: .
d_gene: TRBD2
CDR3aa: CASSDVAGGPLTDTQYF
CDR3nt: TGTGCCAGCAGTGACGTGGCGGGAGGGCCGTTGACAGATACGCAGTATTTT

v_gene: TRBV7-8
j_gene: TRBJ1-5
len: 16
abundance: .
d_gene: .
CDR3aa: CASSLFPELGDQPQHF
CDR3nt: TGTGCCAGCAGCTTATTCCCGGAGTTAGGGGATCAGCCCCAGCATTTT

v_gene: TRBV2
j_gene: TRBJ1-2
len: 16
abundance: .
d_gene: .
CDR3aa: CASSERGVVVNYGYTF
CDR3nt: TGTGCCAGCAGTGAGCGGGGGGTAGTAGTAAACTATGGCTACACCTTC

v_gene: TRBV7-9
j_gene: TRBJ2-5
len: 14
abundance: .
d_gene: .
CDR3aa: CASSLAAGLETQYF
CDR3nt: TGTGCCAGCAGCTTAGCGGCAGGGCTGGAGACCCAGTACTTC

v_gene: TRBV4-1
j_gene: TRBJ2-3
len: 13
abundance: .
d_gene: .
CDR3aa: CASSHSPRDTQYF
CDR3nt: TGCGCCAGCAGCCATTCGCCGCGAGATACGCAGTATTTT

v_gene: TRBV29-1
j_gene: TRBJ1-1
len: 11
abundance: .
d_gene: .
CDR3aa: CSAEGLTEAFF
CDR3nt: TGCAGCGCTGAGGGGCTCACTGAAGCTTTCTTT

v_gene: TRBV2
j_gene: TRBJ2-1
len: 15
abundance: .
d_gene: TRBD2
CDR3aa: CASRNSGLGVNEQFF
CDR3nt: TGTGCCAGCAGGAATTCGGGACTAGGAGTGAATGAGCAGTTCTTC

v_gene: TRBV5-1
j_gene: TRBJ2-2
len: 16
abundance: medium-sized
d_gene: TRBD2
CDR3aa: CASWPGLAGEVGELFF
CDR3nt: TGCGCCAGCTGGCCGGGACTAGCGGGAGAGGTCGGGGAGCTGTTTTTT

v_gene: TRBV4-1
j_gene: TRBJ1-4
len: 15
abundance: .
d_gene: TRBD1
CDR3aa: CASSLPGTVDEKLFF
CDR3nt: TGCGCCAGCAGCCTTCCCGGGACAGTGGATGAAAAACTGTTTTTT

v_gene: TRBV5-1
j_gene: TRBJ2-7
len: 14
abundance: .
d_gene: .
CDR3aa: CASSGTGGHYEQYF
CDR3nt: TGCGCCAGCAGCGGGACGGGGGGCCACTACGAGCAGTACTTC

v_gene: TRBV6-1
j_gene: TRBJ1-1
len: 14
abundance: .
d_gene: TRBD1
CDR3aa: CASIFRTGYTEAFF
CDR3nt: TGTGCCAGCATTTTCAGGACAGGGTACACTGAAGCTTTCTTT

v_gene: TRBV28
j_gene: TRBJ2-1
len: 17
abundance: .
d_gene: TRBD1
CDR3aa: CASSLQGAVDSYNEQFF
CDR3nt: TGTGCCAGCAGTTTACAGGGGGCAGTCGACTCCTACAATGAGCAGTTCTTC

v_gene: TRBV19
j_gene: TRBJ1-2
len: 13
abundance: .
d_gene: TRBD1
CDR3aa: CASSHGQGDGYTF
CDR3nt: TGTGCCAGTAGCCATGGACAGGGCGATGGCTACACCTTC

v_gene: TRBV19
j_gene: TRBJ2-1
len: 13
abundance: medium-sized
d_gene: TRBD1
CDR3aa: CASSGQGVNEQFF
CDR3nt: TGTGCCAGTAGCGGACAGGGGGTGAATGAGCAGTTCTTC

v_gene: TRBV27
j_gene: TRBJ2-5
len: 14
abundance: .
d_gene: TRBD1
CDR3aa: CASSHRDSQETQYF
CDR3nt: TGTGCCAGCAGTCACCGGGACAGTCAAGAGACCCAGTACTTC

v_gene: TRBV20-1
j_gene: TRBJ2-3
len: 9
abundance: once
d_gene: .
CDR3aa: CSVLGTQYF
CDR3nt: TGCAGTGTTCTCGGTACGCAGTATTTT

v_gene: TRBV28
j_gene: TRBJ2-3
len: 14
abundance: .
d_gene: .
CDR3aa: CASSLVTSEDTQYF
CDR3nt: TGTGCCAGCAGTTTGGTCACCTCTGAGGATACGCAGTATTTT

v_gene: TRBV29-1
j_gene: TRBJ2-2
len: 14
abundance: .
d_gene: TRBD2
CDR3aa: CSVLAGGRTGELFF
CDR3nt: TGCAGCGTACTAGCGGGGGGGCGTACCGGGGAGCTGTTTTTT

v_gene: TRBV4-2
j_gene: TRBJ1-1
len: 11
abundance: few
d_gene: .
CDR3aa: CASRGRSEAFF
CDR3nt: TGTGCCAGCAGAGGGAGGAGTGAAGCTTTCTTT

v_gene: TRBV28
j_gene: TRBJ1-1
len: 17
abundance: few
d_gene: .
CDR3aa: CASSLRTDMGGHTEAFF
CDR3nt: TGTGCCAGCAGTTTAAGGACGGACATGGGCGGTCACACTGAAGCTTTCTTT

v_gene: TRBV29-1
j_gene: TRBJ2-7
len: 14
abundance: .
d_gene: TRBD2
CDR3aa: CSVGSGRADYEQYF
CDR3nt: TGCAGCGTTGGAAGCGGGAGGGCCGACTACGAGCAGTACTTC

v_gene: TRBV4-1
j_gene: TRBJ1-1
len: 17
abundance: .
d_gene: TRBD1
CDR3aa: CASSHPAEGTGRTEAFF
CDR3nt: TGCGCCAGCAGCCACCCCGCTGAGGGGACAGGGCGAACTGAAGCTTTCTTT

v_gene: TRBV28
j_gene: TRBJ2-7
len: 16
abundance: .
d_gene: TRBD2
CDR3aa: CASSSQIGLAGYEQYF
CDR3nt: TGTGCCAGCAGTTCCCAGATTGGACTAGCGGGCTACGAGCAGTACTTC

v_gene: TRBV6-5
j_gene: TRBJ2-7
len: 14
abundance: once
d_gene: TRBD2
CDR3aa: CASSLAGRAGEQYF
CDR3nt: TGTGCCAGCAGTTTAGCGGGAAGGGCGGGAGAGCAGTACTTC

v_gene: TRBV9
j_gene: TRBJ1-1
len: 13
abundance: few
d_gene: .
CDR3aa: CASSTTANTEAFF
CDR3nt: TGTGCCAGCAGCACAACAGCGAACACTGAAGCTTTCTTT

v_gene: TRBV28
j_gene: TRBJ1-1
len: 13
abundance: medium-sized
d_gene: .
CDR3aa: CASSLWTDTEAFF
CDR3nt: TGTGCCAGCAGTTTATGGACAGACACTGAAGCTTTCTTT

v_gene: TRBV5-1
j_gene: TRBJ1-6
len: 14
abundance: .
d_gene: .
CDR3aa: CASSLGGENSPLHF
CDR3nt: TGCGCCAGCAGCTTGGGCGGTGAGAATTCACCCCTCCACTTT

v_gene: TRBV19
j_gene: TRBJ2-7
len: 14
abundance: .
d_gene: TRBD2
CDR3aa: CASSLTSGSYEQYF
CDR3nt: TGTGCCAGTAGTTTAACTAGCGGATCTTACGAGCAGTACTTC

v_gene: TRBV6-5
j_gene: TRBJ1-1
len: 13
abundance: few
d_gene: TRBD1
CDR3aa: CASRPTGNTEAFF
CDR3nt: TGTGCCAGCAGGCCGACAGGGAATACTGAAGCTTTCTTT

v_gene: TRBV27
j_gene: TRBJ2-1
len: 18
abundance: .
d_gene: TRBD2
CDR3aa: CASSSPGLAGGSYNEQFF
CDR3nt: TGTGCCAGCAGTTCCCCGGGACTAGCGGGAGGAAGTTACAATGAGCAGTTCTTC

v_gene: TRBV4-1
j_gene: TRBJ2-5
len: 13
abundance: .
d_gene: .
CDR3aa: CASSHPGQETQYF
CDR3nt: TGCGCCAGCAGCCATCCGGGACAAGAGACCCAGTACTTC

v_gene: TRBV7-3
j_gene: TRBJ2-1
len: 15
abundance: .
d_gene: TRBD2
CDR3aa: CASSETSGGHNEQFF
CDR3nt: TGTGCCAGCAGTGAAACTAGCGGGGGCCACAATGAGCAGTTCTTC

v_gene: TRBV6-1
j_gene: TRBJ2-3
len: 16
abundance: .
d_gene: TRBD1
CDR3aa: CASSQGQGAWADTQYF
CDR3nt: TGTGCCAGCAGTCAAGGACAGGGGGCATGGGCGGATACGCAGTATTTT

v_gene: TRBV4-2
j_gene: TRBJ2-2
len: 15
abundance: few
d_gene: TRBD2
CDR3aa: CASSLPSGSTGELFF
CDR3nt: TGTGCCAGCAGCCTTCCGAGCGGGAGTACCGGGGAGCTGTTTTTT

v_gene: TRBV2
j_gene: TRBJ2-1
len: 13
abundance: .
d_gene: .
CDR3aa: CASSEASAYEQFF
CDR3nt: TGTGCCAGCAGTGAAGCCAGCGCTTATGAGCAGTTCTTC

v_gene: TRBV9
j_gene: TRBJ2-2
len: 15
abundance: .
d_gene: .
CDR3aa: CASSVDIGGTGELFF
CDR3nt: TGTGCCAGCAGCGTAGACATAGGCGGGACCGGGGAGCTGTTTTTT

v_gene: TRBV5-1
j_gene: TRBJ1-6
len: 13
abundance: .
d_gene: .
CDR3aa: CASSRTENSPLHF
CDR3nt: TGCGCCAGCAGTAGAACAGAAAATTCACCCCTCCACTTT

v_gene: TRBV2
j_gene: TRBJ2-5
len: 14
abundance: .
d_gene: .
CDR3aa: CASVRGHLQETQYF
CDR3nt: TGTGCCAGCGTGAGGGGACACCTCCAAGAGACCCAGTACTTC

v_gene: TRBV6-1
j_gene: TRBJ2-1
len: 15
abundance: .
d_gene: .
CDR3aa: CASSDGPGSYNEQFF
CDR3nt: TGTGCCAGCAGTGATGGGCCTGGGTCATACAATGAGCAGTTCTTC

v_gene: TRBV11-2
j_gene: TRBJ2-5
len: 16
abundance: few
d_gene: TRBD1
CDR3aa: CASSLGDTTGAETQYF
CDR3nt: TGTGCCAGCAGCTTAGGGGATACTACAGGGGCAGAGACCCAGTACTTC

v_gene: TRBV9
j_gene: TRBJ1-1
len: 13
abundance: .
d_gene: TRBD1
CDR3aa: CASSGQGNTEAFF
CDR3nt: TGTGCCAGCAGCGGACAGGGGAACACTGAAGCTTTCTTT

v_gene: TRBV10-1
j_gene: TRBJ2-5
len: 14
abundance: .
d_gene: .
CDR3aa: CASSETGGEETQYF
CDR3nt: TGCGCCAGCAGTGAGACGGGGGGCGAAGAGACCCAGTACTTC

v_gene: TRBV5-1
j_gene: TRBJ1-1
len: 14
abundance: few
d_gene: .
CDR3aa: CASSLAGGASEAFF
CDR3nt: TGCGCCAGCAGCTTGGCGGGGGGGGCGTCTGAAGCTTTCTTT

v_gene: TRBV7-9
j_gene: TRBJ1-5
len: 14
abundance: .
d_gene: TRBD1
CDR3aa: CASSFPGTGQPQHF
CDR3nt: TGTGCCAGCAGCTTCCCCGGGACAGGACAGCCCCAGCATTTT

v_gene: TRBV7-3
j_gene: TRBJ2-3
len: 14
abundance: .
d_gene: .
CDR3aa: CASSLLGSSDTQYF
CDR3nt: TGTGCCAGCAGCTTATTGGGGAGCTCAGATACGCAGTATTTT

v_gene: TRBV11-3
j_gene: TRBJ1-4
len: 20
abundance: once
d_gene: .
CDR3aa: CASSLEIRRTSLTSHEKLFF
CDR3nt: TGTGCCAGCAGCTTAGAAATCCGGCGGACATCGTTAACTAGCCATGAAAAACTGTTTTTT